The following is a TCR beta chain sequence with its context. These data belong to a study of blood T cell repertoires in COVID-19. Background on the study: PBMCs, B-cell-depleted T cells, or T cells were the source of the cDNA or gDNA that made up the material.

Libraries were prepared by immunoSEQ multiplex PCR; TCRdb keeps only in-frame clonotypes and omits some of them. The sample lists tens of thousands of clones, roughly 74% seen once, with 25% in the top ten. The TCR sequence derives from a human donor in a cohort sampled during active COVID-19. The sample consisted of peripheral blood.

CDR3 nucleotides: TGTGCCTCCACTGACAGGACCAGGGGGACTAGCGGGAGGCCTGAGCAGTTCTTC. Residues: CASTDRTRGTSGRPEQFF. V is TRBV19 and J is TRBJ2-1; 15 bases agree with TRBD2. Germline V gene lookup returns CDR1 LNHDA and CDR2 SQIVND (reference sequence). CDR3 length: 18 residues. With 11 bases clipped from V and 9 bases from J, the junction kept 20 bases outside the gene matches.